This T cell receptor (beta chain) originates from a study of cytomegalovirus exposure and HLA in healthy donors. Vbeta (60) and Jbeta (13) primers were used in the PCR. TCRdb keeps only in-frame clones here, not all; method: immunoSEQ multiplex PCR. Of 150,000 or so clones detected, 65% to 85% appear once; the ten largest clones hold 4.5%. The study's findings and limits: Apart from CMV serostatus, no immune exposure information was available. In an earlier analysis, about 90% or about 30%: the productive usage of most TCR beta V segments. From TCR beta sequences, most subjects' HLA-A and HLA-B alleles were reportedly predicted accurately. The classifier reportedly diagnosed cytomegalovirus status with high specificity and sensitivity.

Germline-derived CDR1 and CDR2 are SGDLS and YYNGEE. This CDR3 is built from 16 residues. V shed 0 bases and J shed 4 bases, with 13 bases lying between them. Concerning this clone: Its antigen remains unidentified.

The chain combines TRBV9 with TRBJ2-2; tentative D call: TRBD2 (6 bases). The clonotype comes from a woman aged 50 to 60 in good health and CMV-seropositive. The sample comprised PBMCs. The CDR3 DNA follows: TGTGCCAGCAGCGTAGTCATCGGGGGTCCCACCGGGGAGCTGTTTTTT. Protein sequence: CASSVVIGGPTGELFF.